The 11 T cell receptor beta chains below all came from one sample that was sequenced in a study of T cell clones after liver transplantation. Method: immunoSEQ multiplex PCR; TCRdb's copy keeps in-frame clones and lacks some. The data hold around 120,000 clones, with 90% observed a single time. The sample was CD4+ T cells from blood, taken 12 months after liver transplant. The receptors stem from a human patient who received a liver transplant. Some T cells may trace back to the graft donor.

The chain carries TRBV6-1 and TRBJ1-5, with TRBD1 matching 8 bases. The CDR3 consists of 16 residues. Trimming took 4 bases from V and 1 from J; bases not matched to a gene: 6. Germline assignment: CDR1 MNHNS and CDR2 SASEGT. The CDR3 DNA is TGTGCCAGCAGTGTAGGACAGGGCGTAAGCAATCAGCCCCAGCATTTT. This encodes CASSVGQGVSNQPQHF.

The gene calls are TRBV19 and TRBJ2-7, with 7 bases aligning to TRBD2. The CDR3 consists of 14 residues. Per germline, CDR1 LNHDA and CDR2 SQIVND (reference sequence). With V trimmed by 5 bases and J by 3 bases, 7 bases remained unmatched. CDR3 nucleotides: TGTGCCAGTAGTTCTCGGGGAGGGGACTACGAGCAGTACTTC. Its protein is CASSSRGGDYEQYF.

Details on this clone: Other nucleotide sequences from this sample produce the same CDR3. In nucleotides, the CDR3 is TGTGCCAGCAGCGTCGGTGGCACAGATACGCAGTATTTT. This codes for CASSVGGTDTQYF. The genes are TRBV9 and TRBJ2-3; D gene uncertain. Trimming removed 2 bases at V and 1 base at J, with 5 bases between. The CDR3 totals 13 residues. The germline CDR1 and CDR2 sequences are SGDLS and YYNGEE. Based on the CDR3 plus reference TRBV9 and TRBJ2-3, the full variable domain is DSGVTQTPKHLITATGQRVTLRCSPRSGDLSVYWYQQSLDQGLQFLIQYYNGEERAKGNILERFSAQQFPDLHSELNLSSLELGDSALYFCASSVGGTDTQYFGPGTRLTVL.

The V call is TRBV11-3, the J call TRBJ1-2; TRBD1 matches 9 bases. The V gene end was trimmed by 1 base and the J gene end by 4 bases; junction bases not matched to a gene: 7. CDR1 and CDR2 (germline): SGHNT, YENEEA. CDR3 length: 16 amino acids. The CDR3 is CASSLVSGQGVYGYTF. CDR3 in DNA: TGTGCCAGCAGCTTAGTCTCGGGACAGGGTGTCTATGGCTACACCTTC.

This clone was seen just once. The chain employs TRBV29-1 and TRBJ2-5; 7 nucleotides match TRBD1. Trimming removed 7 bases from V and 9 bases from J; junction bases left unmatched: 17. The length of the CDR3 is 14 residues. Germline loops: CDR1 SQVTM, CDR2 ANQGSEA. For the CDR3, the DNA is TGCAGCGCTCCCTACAGGGGTCGAGAGGATTCCCAGTACTTC. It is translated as CSAPYRGREDSQYF.

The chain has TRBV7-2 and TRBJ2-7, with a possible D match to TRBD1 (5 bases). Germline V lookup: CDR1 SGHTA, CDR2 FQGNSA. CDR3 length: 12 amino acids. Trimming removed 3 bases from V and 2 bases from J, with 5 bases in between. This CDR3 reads CASSFRAYEQYF. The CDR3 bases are TGTGCCAGCAGCTTCAGGGCCTACGAGCAGTACTTC.

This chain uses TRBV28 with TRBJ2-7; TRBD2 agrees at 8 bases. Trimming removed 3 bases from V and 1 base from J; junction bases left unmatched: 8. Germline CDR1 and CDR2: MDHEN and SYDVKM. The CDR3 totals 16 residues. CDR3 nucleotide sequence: TGTGCCAGCAGTTTCGGACTAGCCGTTTTATCCTACGAGCAGTACTTC. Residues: CASSFGLAVLSYEQYF. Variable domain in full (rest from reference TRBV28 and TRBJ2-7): DVKVTQSSRYLVKRTGEKVFLECVQDMDHENMFWYRQDPGLGLRLIYFSYDVKMKEKGDIPEGYSVSREKKERFSLILESASTNQTSMYLCASSFGLAVLSYEQYFGPGTRLTVT.

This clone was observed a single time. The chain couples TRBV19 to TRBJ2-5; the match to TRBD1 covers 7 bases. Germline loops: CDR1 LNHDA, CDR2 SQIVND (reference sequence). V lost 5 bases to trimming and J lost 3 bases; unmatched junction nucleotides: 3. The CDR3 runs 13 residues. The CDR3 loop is CASSGTVEETQYF. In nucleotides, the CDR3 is TGTGCCAGTAGTGGGACAGTAGAAGAGACCCAGTACTTC.

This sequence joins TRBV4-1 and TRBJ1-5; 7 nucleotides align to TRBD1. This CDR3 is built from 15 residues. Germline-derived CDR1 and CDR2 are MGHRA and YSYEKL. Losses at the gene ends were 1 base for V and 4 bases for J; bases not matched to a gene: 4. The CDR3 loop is CASSQAGQVNQPQHF. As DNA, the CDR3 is TGCGCCAGCAGCCAAGCAGGACAGGTAAATCAGCCCCAGCATTTT.

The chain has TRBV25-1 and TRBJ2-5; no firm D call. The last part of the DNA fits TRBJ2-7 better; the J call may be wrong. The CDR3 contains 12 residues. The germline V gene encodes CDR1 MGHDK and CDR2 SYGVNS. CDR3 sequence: CASSETFYEQYF. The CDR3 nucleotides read TGTGCCAGCAGTGAAACCTTCTACGAGCAGTACTTC.

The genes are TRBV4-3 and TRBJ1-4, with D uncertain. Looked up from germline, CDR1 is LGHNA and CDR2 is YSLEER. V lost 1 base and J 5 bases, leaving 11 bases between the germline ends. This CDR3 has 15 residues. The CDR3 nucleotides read TGCGCCAGCAGCCAAGGTGGGCAGAGGAATGAAAAACTGTTTTTT. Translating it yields CASSQGGQRNEKLFF.